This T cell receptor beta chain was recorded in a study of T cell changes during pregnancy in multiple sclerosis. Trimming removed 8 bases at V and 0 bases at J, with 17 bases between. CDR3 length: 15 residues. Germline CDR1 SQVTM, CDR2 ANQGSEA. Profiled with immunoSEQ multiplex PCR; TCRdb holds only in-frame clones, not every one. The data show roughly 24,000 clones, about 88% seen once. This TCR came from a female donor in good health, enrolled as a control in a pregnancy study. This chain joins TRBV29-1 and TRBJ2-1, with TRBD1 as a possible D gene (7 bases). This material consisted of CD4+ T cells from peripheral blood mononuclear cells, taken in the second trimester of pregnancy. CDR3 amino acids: CSSTQGTPSYNEQFF. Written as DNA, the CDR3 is TGCAGCTCAACACAGGGGACTCCCTCCTACAATGAGCAGTTCTTC.